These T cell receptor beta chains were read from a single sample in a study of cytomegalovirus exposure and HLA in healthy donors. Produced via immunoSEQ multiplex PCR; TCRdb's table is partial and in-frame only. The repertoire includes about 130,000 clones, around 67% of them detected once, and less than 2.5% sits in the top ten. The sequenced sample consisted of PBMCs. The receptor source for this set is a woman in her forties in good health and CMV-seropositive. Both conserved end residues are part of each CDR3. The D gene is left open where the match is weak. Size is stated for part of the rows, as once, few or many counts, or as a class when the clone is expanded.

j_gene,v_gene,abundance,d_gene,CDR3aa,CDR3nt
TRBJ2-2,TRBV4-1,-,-,CASSQVQGPGELFF,TGCGCCAGCAGCCAAGTCCAGGGTCCCGGGGAGCTGTTTTTT
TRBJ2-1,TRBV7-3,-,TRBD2,CASSSSGTYNEQFF,TGTGCCAGCAGCTCTAGCGGGACTTACAATGAGCAGTTCTTC
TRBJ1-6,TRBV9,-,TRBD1,CASSPTGEGNSPLHF,TGTGCCAGCAGCCCTACAGGGGAAGGGAATTCACCCCTCCACTTT
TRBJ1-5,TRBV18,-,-,CASSQGGGNQPQHF,TGTGCCAGCTCACAAGGGGGAGGCAATCAGCCCCAGCATTTT
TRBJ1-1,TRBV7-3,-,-,CASSLQGSGNTEAFF,TGTGCCAGCAGCTTACAGGGTTCGGGGAACACTGAAGCTTTCTTT
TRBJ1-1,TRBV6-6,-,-,CASSWTGGSTEAFF,TGTGCCAGCAGTTGGACGGGAGGGTCCACTGAAGCTTTCTTT
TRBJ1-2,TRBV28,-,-,CASSLLGGYYGYTF,TGTGCCAGCAGTTTATTGGGGGGATACTATGGCTACACCTTC
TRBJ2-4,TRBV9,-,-,CASSAAGSLDIQYF,TGTGCCAGCAGCGCTGCGGGCTCCCTTGACATTCAGTACTTC
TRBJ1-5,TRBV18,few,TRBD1,CASLEQGAGGNQPQHF,TGTGCCAGCCTTGAACAGGGGGCAGGTGGCAATCAGCCCCAGCATTTT
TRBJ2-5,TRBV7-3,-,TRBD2,CASSLGGAGGQETQYF,TGTGCCAGCAGCTTAGGAGGAGCGGGGGGCCAAGAGACCCAGTACTTC
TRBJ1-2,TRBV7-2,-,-,CASSLALQVGGYGYTF,TGTGCCAGCAGCTTAGCGCTCCAGGTGGGAGGGTATGGCTACACCTTC
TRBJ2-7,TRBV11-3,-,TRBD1,CASSLRTGVPYEQYF,TGTGCCAGCAGCTTACGGACAGGGGTCCCCTACGAGCAGTACTTC
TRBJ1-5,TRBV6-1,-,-,CAGARGGNQPQHF,TGTGCCGGAGCCCGAGGGGGTAATCAGCCCCAGCATTTT
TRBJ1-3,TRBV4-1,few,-,CASSQDPRQEDLGNTIYF,TGCGCCAGCAGCCAAGATCCGCGACAGGAAGACCTCGGAAACACCATATATTTT
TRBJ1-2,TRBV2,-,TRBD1,CASSASTGGGSYGYTF,TGTGCCAGCAGTGCTTCCACAGGGGGCGGAAGCTATGGCTACACCTTC
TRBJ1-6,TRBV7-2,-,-,CASSLRPPGSYNSPLHF,TGTGCCAGCAGCTTAAGACCCCCGGGCTCCTATAATTCACCCCTCCACTTT
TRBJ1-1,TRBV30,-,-,CAWRANTEAFF,TGTGCCTGGAGGGCGAACACTGAAGCTTTCTTT
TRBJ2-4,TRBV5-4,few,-,CASSPDRAKNIQYF,TGTGCCAGCAGCCCAGACAGGGCCAAAAACATTCAGTACTTC
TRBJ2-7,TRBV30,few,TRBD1,CAWTRDRSYEQYF,TGTGCCTGGACCCGGGACAGGTCTTACGAGCAGTACTTC
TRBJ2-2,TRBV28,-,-,CASSFGKGKNTGELFF,TGTGCCAGCAGTTTTGGAAAGGGGAAAAACACCGGGGAGCTGTTTTTT
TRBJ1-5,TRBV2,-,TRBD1,CASREQGGVQPQHF,TGTGCCAGCAGAGAACAGGGGGGAGTTCAGCCCCAGCATTTT
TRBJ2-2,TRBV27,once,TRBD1,CASSSYTGENTGELFF,TGTGCCAGCAGTTCGTATACAGGGGAGAACACCGGGGAGCTGTTTTTT
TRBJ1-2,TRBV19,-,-,CASSIVSTGGYGYTF,TGTGCCAGTAGTATAGTTTCGACAGGAGGCTATGGCTACACCTTC
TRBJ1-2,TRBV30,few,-,CAWRQYGYTF,TGTGCCTGGAGACAGTATGGCTACACCTTC
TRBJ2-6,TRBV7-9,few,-,CASSQDQGTGANVLTF,TGCGCCAGCAGCCAAGATCAGGGGACTGGGGCCAACGTCCTGACTTTC
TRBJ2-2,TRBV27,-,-,CASSLTSRQFTGELFF,TGTGCCAGCAGCCTCACCTCAAGACAGTTCACCGGGGAGCTGTTTTTT
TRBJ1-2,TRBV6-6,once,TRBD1,CASSYSGQPNYGYTF,TGTGCCAGCAGTTACTCGGGACAGCCAAACTATGGCTACACCTTC
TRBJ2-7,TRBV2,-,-,CASSSYYEQYF,TGTGCCAGCAGTTCATACTACGAGCAGTACTTC
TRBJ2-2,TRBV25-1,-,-,CASSEHTDTGELFF,TGTGCCAGCAGTGAACATACAGACACCGGGGAGCTGTTTTTT
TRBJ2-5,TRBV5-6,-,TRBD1,CASSLWDRPSETQYF,TGTGCCAGCAGCTTGTGGGACAGGCCATCGGAGACCCAGTACTTC
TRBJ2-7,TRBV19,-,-,CASSTGSGDYEQYF,TGTGCCAGTAGTACGGGTAGCGGAGACTACGAGCAGTACTTC
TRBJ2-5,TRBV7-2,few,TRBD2,CASSLRSGRAQETQYF,TGTGCCAGCAGCTTACGTAGCGGGAGGGCACAAGAGACCCAGTACTTC
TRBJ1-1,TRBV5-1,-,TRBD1,CASSLAFMGQSNTEAFF,TGCGCCAGCAGCTTGGCTTTCATGGGACAGTCGAACACTGAAGCTTTCTTT
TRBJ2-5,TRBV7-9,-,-,CASSSRAVQETQYF,TGTGCCAGCAGCTCTAGAGCAGTCCAAGAGACCCAGTACTTC
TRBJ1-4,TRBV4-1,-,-,CASSQTPLRGNEKLFF,TGCGCCAGCAGCCAAACCCCCCTCCGGGGGAATGAAAAACTGTTTTTT
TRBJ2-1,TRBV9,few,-,CASSVSSPRSEQFF,TGTGCCAGCAGCGTAAGCAGCCCCCGGAGTGAGCAGTTCTTC
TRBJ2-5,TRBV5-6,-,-,CASSISDHVALETQYF,TGTGCCAGCAGCATTTCGGATCATGTAGCGTTGGAGACCCAGTACTTC
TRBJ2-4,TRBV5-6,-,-,CASSPPSAKNIQYF,TGTGCCAGCAGCCCCCCCTCAGCCAAAAACATTCAGTACTTC